This T cell receptor (beta chain) was documented in a study of T cell clonality in common variable immunodeficiency. Findings of the study overall: TCRbeta clonality was increased in CVID versus healthy controls.

Caucasian heritage predominated among both patients and controls. About this clone itself: Its antigen remains unknown. The DNA ends 3 residues before the CDR3 does, and the rest of the CDR3 is filled in from the germline J gene.

CDR1 is KGHSH and CDR2 is LQKENI in the germline V gene. The CDR3 length is 15 residues. Trimming stripped 2 bases from V and 4 bases from J, with 14 bases between. Method: immunoSEQ multiplex PCR; TCRdb's copy keeps in-frame clones and lacks some. The record shows 45,000 to 55,000 clones for this sample, with no singletons present. The origin of this receptor is a person aged 18 to 69 in good health. Sequencing was carried out using peripheral blood mononuclear cells. The chain couples TRBV18 to TRBJ2-5, with a possible D match to TRBD2 (5 bases). The CDR3 DNA, read in part, is TGTGCCAGCTCACCAAACCAATATGCGGGAGAGACC. It is translated as CASSPNQYAGET. The whole CDR3 is CASSPNQYAGETQYF.